This TCR beta chain was observed in a study of kidney transplant recipient with SARS-CoV-2 infection. At least ten counts were recorded for this clonotype. TCRdb re-derived calls from the reads in MiXCR, one entry per CDR3 protein. This repertoire shows approximately 240,000 distinct CDR3 sequences, more than 25% found once; its top ten account for 6% to 8.5%. Sequenced material: a blood sample, taken at baseline and between days 110 and 120 from a kidney transplant recipient. This clonotype was obtained from a male patient in his 30s who had COVID-19 and was a kidney transplant recipient. T cells may partly derive from the graft donor.

The CDR3 spells CASSSTENTEAFF. The CDR3 DNA reads as TGTGCCAGCAGCTCTACAGAGAACACTGAAGCTTTCTTT. The rearrangement uses TRBV5-4 and TRBJ1-1; D not resolved. V was trimmed by 3 bases and J by 1 base, leaving 7 bases between them. This CDR3 spans 13 amino acids. CDR1 is SGHNT, CDR2 YYREEE, per germline (reference sequence).